Following are 14 T cell receptor beta chains from one sample sequenced in a study of Graves' ophthalmopathy and Graves' hyperthyroidism. As the template, RNA transcripts were used to amplify TCR beta CDR3 regions. The first round was an RT-PCR with HTBI primers, and the second round was a multiplex PCR. One entry per CDR3 protein, called by TCRdb with MiXCR from the multiplex PCR reads. Among 300,000 to 500,000 distinct CDR3 sequences listed, roughly 14% were seen once. The sequenced sample was peripheral blood. The source is a woman aged 18 to 35 with stable Graves' hyperthyroidism.

This clonotype was found many times. The genes are TRBV24-1 and TRBJ1-5; TRBD1 is a possible D gene (5 bases). CDR1 KGHDR and CDR2 SFDVKD come from the germline V gene. The length of the CDR3 is 13 residues. Trimming shortened V by 5 bases and J by 5 bases, and 9 bases separated the two germline ends. The CDR3: CATSVRGDQPQHF. CDR3 sequence (DNA): TGTGCCACCAGTGTTCGGGGGGATCAGCCCCAGCATTTT.

The chain is built from TRBV5-6 and TRBJ2-7, with D perhaps TRBD2 (6 bases). From germline, CDR1 is SGHDT and CDR2 YYEEEE. V gave up 6 bases and J gave up 4 bases, with 23 bases separating them. The CDR3 length is 16 residues. Here the CDR3 reads CASNPRRWSSGYEQYF. CDR3 bases: TGTGCCAGCAACCCTCGGCGTTGGAGCAGCGGGTACGAGCAGTACTTC.

This clonotype was recorded at least ten times. V and J are TRBV13 and TRBJ1-1; maybe TRBD1 (5 bases). The germline gives CDR1 PRHDT, CDR2 FYEKMQ (reference sequence). V shed 3 bases and J shed 0 bases, with 11 bases lying between them. This CDR3 is 15 amino acids long. This CDR3 reads CASSFGGAMNTEAFF. The DNA for the CDR3 is TGTGCCAGCAGCTTCGGGGGAGCCATGAACACTGAAGCTTTCTTT.

In regard to this clonotype: A much larger clone is a single base away; this may be a read error. The V and J genes are TRBV11-1 and TRBJ2-7, with D hard to call. Trimming took off 3 bases at V and 1 base at J, with 16 bases between the two ends. This CDR3 has 16 amino acids. CDR1 and CDR2 (germline): SGHAT, FQDESV (reference sequence). For the CDR3, the DNA is TGTGCCAGCAGCTTTTATGCAGGTTTAAGGTCCTACGAGCAGTACTTC. Its translation: CASSFYAGLRSYEQYF. Drawing the rest from reference TRBV11-1 and TRBJ2-7, the complete variable domain is EAEVAQSPRYKITEKSQAVAFWCDPISGHATLYWYRQILGQGPELLVQFQDESVVDDSQLPKDRFSAERLKGVDSTLKIQPAELGDSAMYLCASSFYAGLRSYEQYFGPGTRLTVT.

By share, this clonotype counts as large (0.1 to 1%). The chain joins TRBV19 to TRBJ1-1, with 11 bases that match TRBD1. CDR1 and CDR2 (germline): LNHDA, SQIVND (reference sequence). The CDR3 contains 15 residues. V lost 5 bases to trimming and J lost 5 bases; unmatched junction nucleotides: 7. DNA of the CDR3: TGTGCCAGTAGTGCGCTGGGGACAGGGGGAACTGAAGCTTTCTTT. Encoded protein: CASSALGTGGTEAFF.

The table lists this clonotype with many counts. The chain is built from TRBV12-3 or TRBV12-4 and TRBJ1-5, with D unresolved. V lost 3 bases, J lost 0 bases, and 9 bases lay in between. There are 15 residues in the CDR3. CDR3 amino acids: CASSFGQYSNQPQHF. CDR3 DNA: TGTGCCAGCAGTTTCGGCCAGTATAGCAATCAGCCCCAGCATTTT.

This clonotype has ten or more counts. The rearrangement joins TRBV5-1 to TRBJ1-2; possibly TRBD1 for D (6 bases). The germline gives CDR1 SGHRS, CDR2 YFSETQ. The CDR3 is 16 residues long. The V end lost 4 bases, the J end lost 2 bases, and 18 bases lay between the germline ends. CDR3 sequence (DNA): TGCGCCAGCAGCCCAAAGACAGGCCGATCGAACTATGGCTACACCTTC. This gives the protein CASSPKTGRSNYGYTF. The variable domain in full, with the rest retrieved from reference TRBV5-1 and TRBJ1-2, is KAGVTQTPRYLIKTRGQQVTLSCSPISGHRSVSWYQQTPGQGLQFLFEYFSETQRNKGNFPGRFSGRQFSNSRSEMNVSTLELGDSALYLCASSPKTGRSNYGYTFGSGTRLTVV.

This clonotype was counted at least ten times. J is TRBJ1-2 and V is TRBV12-3 or TRBV12-4, with TRBD1 as a possible D gene (6 bases). The V gene lost 4 bases and the J gene lost 4 bases, with 16 bases spanning the gap. This CDR3 comprises 15 residues. CDR3 DNA: TGTGCCAGCAGTTACGGGGTCGGACAGATCTATGGCTACACCTTC. This gives the protein CASSYGVGQIYGYTF.

This clonotype was found many times. The gene calls are TRBV24-1 and TRBJ1-5; possibly TRBD1 for D (5 bases). The V gene's germline CDR1 is KGHDR and CDR2 SFDVKD. The CDR3 is made up of 15 amino acids. With 4 bases removed from V and 2 bases from J, the gap between germline ends came to 11 bases. In nucleotides, the CDR3 is TGTGCCACCAGTGACAGGGCAAGGGGCAATCAGCCCCAGCATTTT. Its translation is CATSDRARGNQPQHF.

This clonotype was found once. The chain employs TRBV6-5 and TRBJ1-1; tentatively, D is TRBD1 (5 bases). The CDR3 is 12 residues long. Germline lookup yields CDR1 MNHEY and CDR2 SVGAGI. V dropped 2 bases and J dropped 10 bases, with 11 bases sitting between them. DNA of the CDR3: TGTGCCAGCAGTTACGCGGGGGACGTAGCTTTCTTT. Its translation: CASSYAGDVAFF.

In this sample, this clonotype turned up many times. At one boundary the junction diverges from the germline segment, which might be a read error. J is TRBJ1-2 and V is TRBV10-3, with D perhaps TRBD1 (6 bases). Germline CDR1 ENHRY, CDR2 SYGVKD. This CDR3 comprises 12 residues. CDR3 nucleotide sequence: TGTGCCATCAGTGATCTCGACAGGTTTAACGCCTTC. This sequence encodes CAISDLDRFNAF.

This clonotype was seen many times. The CDR3 nucleotides read TGTGCCAGCAGTCTCCAACCCCCAGAGACCCAGTACTTC. This gives the protein CASSLQPPETQYF. This chain links TRBV6-1 with TRBJ2-5; D is unresolved. This CDR3 is built from 13 residues. Trimming left V 5 bases short and J 4 bases short, with 11 bases between. The V gene's germline CDR1 is MNHNS and CDR2 SASEGT.

The chain carries TRBV3-1 and TRBJ1-6; unclear D gene. Germline-derived CDR1 and CDR2 are LGHDT and YNNKEL (reference sequence). V lost 0 bases to trimming and J lost 6 bases, with 12 bases between them. The CDR3 is made up of 16 amino acids. CDR3 DNA sequence: TGTGCCAGCAGCCAAGACCCCCCGCGGGGTAATTCACCCCTCCACTTT. Translating it yields CASSQDPPRGNSPLHF.

This clonotype appeared many times. This chain links TRBV6-1 with TRBJ2-2, with TRBD2 identical over 13 bases. Germline CDR1 is MNHNS and CDR2 is SASEGT. The ends lost 6 bases at V and 6 bases at J; junction bases unmatched: 7. This CDR3 comprises 16 residues. DNA for the CDR3: TGTGCCAGCAGAAAACTAGCGGGGGGGCCCTCCGGGGAGCTGTTTTTT. Its protein is CASRKLAGGPSGELFF.